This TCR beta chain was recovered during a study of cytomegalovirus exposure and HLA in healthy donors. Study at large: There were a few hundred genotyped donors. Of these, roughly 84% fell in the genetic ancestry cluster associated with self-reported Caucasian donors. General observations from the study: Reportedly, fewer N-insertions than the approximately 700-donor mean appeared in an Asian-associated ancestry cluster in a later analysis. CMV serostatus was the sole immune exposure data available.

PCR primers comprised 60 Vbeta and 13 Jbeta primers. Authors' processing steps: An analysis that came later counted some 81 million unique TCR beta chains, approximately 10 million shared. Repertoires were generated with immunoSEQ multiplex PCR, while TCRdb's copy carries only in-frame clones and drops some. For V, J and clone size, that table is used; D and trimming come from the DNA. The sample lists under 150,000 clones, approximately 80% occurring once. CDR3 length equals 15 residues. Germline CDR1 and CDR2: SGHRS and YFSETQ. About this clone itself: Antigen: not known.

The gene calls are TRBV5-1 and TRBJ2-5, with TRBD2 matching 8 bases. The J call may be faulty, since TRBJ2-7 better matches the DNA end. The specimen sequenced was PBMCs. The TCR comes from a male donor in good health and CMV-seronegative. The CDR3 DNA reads TGCGCCAGCAGCTCGACAGCGGGAGCAGGCTACGAGCAGTACTTC. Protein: CASSSTAGAGYEQYF.